This T cell receptor beta chain was sequenced during a study of T cell repertoires in cytomegalovirus infection (dated by TCRdb to about 2019). About the full investigation: Because public TCR beta signatures pointed to carriage of CMV infection together with the matching HLA type, the HLA type of each donor mattered for the analysis.

Looking up the germline V gene yields CDR1 SGHTA and CDR2 FQGNSA. The CDR3 spans 14 residues, from the cysteine through the phenylalanine. Only the CDR3 DNA is retained, 42 bases long and in frame from the first base. From V the trimming removes 1 base and from J it removes 1 base, while the gene matches leave 0 bases of the junction unaccounted for. Sequencing was performed on an Illumina HiSeq 1500. TCRdb passed the public sequencing reads through fastp at Q25 and MiXCR, retaining productive beta sequences. Each entry is one CDR3 protein sequence, shown with its most common DNA and genes. This sample comprises about 740,000 distinct CDR3 sequences, less than 40% of them detected only once. More than 2.5% of the sample comes from the top ten. Paper-wide results and their limitations: Carriers of CMV infection plus the relevant HLA type were discriminated by the cumulative frequency of public TCR beta family members in the study cohort and in an independent approximately 360-donor cohort. The ex vivo response was dominated by HLA-C-restricted CMV-specific TCR beta clonotypes, which also provided the single most frequent clonotype in two of eight donors.

This clonotype occurred many times. No cognate antigen has been identified for it. One base away there is no much larger clone; base qualities are not given. This clonotype was obtained from a human donor in good health (CMV status not recorded). Some clones in this sample may be carry-over from other donors' samples. Rearrangement joined TRBV7-2 to TRBJ1-1, with 7 bases matching TRBD1. Sequencing was performed on PBMCs. The sequenced DNA: TGTGCCAGCAGCTTAGACAGGGGGAACACTGAAGCTTTCTTT. Its translation is CASSLDRGNTEAFF. With all but the CDR3 taken from the reference TRBV7-2 and TRBJ1-1 genes, the full variable domain is: GAGVSQSPSNKVTEKGKDVELRCDPISGHTALYWYRQSLGQGLEFLIYFQGNSAPDKSGLPSDRFSAERTGGSVSTLTIQRTQQEDSAVYLCASSLDRGNTEAFFGQGTRLTVV.